In its sample, the clone carrying this T cell receptor beta chain was seen a few times. What it binds is not known. The data stem from a study of radiation and T cells in renal cell carcinoma. General study findings and limits: Without pretreatment biopsies, baseline tumor clonotype presence was undetermined.

The method was immunoSEQ multiplex PCR; TCRdb's version includes in-frame clones alone and lacks a portion of them. The top ten clones hold 6.5% to 8% of a sample with just over 95,000 clones, 70% to 85% of them seen once. Between the trimmed V and J ends, which lost 1 base and 6 bases, there was a span of 13 bases. Germline V CDR1 and CDR2: LNHDA, SQIVND (reference sequence). This CDR3 spans 15 amino acids. Time point of the sample: blood 4 weeks post-SBRT, at nephrectomy. The treatment denotes: 15 Gy SBRT to primary tumor, nephrectomy 4 weeks later. Nephrectomy followed 15 Gy stereotactic body radiation by 4 weeks.

The V and J genes are TRBV19 and TRBJ2-1; possibly TRBD2 for D (5 bases). The specimen was blood, collected from a patient whose treatment included radiotherapy and nephrectomy. This sequence originates from a man aged 60 to 75 with renal cell carcinoma. The CDR3 region has the DNA TGTGCCAGTAGTATAGTAGCGAGGACCTCCAATGAGCAGTTCTTC. This sequence encodes CASSIVARTSNEQFF. Variable domain in full (rest from reference TRBV19 and TRBJ2-1): DGGITQSPKYLFRKEGQNVTLSCEQNLNHDAMYWYRQDPGQGLRLIYYSQIVNDFQKGDIAEGYSVSREKKESFPLTVTSAQKNPTAFYLCASSIVARTSNEQFFGPGTRLTVL.